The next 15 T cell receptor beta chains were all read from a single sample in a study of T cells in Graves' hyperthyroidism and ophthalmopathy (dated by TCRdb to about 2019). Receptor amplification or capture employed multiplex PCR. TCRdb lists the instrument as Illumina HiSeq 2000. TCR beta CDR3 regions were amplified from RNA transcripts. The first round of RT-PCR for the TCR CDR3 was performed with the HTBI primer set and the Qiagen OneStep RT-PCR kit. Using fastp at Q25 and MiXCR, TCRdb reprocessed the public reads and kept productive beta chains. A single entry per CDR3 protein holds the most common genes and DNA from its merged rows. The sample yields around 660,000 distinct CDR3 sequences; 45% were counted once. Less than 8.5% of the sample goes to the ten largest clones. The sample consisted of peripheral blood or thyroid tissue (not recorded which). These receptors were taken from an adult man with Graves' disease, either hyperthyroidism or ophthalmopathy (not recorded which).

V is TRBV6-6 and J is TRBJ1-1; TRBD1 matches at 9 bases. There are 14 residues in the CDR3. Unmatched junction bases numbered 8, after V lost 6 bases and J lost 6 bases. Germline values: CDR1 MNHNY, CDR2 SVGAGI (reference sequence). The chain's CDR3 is CASREDRGRAEAFF. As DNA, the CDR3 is TGTGCCAGCAGGGAGGACAGGGGTCGGGCTGAAGCTTTCTTT.

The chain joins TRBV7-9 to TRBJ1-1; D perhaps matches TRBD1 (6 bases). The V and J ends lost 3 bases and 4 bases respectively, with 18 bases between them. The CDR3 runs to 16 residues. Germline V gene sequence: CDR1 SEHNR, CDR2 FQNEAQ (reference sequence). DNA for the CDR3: TGTGCCAGCAGCTTTTCAGGGGCCCTCGGGACCACTGAAGCTTTCTTT. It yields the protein CASSFSGALGTTEAFF.

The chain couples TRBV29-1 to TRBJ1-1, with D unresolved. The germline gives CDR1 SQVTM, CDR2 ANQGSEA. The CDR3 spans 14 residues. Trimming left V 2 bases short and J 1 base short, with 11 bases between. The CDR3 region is CSVEPREGNTEAFF. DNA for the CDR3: TGCAGCGTTGAACCCCGGGAGGGGAACACTGAAGCTTTCTTT. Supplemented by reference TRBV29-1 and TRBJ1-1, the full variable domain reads SAVISQKPSRDICQRGTSLTIQCQVDSQVTMMFWYRQQPGQSLTLIATANQGSEATYESGFVIDKFPISRPNLTFSTLTVSNMSPEDSSIYLCSVEPREGNTEAFFGQGTRLTVV.

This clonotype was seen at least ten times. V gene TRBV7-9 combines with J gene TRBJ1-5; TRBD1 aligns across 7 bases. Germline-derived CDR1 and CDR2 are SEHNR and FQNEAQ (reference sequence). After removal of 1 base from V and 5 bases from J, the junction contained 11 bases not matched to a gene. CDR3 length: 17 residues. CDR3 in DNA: TGTGCCAGCAGCTTAGACAGGGGAAGTGGAATTGATCAGCCCCAGCATTTT. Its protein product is CASSLDRGSGIDQPQHF.

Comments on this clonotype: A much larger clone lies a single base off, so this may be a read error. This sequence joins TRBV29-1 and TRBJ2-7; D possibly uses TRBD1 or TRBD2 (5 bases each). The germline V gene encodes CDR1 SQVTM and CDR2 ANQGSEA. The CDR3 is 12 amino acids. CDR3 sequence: CSVGDLSYKQYF. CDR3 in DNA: TGCAGCGTAGGGGACCTCTCCTACAAGCAGTACTTC.

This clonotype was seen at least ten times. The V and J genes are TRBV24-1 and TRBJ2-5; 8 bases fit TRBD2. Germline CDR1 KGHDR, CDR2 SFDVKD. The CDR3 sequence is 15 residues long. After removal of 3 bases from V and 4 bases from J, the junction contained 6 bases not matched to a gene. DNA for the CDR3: TGTGCCACCAGTGATGCACGGGAGGGCGGAGAGACCCAGTACTTC. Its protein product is CATSDAREGGETQYF.

The DNA for the CDR3 is TGTGCCAGCAGCTTACAGGGGATGTATAATTCACCCCTCCACTTT. Protein: CASSLQGMYNSPLHF. The rearrangement links TRBV7-8 to TRBJ1-6; TRBD1 is a possible D gene (6 bases). Trimming left V 2 bases short and J 4 bases short, with 9 bases between. The CDR3 runs to 15 residues. CDR1 is SGHVS and CDR2 is FQNEAQ in the germline V gene. Full variable domain (outside the CDR3, taken from reference TRBV7-8 and TRBJ1-6): GAGVSQSPRYKVAKRGQDVALRCDPISGHVSLFWYQQALGQGPEFLTYFQNEAQLDKSGLPSDRFFAERPEGSVSTLKIQRTQQEDSAVYLCASSLQGMYNSPLHFGNGTRLTVT.

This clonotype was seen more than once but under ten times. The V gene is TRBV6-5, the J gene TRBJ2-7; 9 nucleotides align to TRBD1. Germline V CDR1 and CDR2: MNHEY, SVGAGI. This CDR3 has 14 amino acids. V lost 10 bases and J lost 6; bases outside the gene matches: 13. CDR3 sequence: CATGWGTGRLEQYF. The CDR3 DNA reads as TGTGCCACCGGTTGGGGGACAGGGCGGCTCGAGCAGTACTTC.

This chain's CDR3 is CASSYGDRYTGELFF. As DNA, the CDR3 is TGTGCCAGCAGCTATGGGGACAGATACACCGGGGAGCTGTTTTTT. This chain links TRBV7-2 with TRBJ2-2; 7 nucleotides line up with TRBD1. J lost 3 bases, V lost 4 bases, and 5 bases had no gene match. The CDR3 length is 15 residues. CDR1 is SGHTA and CDR2 is FQGNSA in the germline V gene.

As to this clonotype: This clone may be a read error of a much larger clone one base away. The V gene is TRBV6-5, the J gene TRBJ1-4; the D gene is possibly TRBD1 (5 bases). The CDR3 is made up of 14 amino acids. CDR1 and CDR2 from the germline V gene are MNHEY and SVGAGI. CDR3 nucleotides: TGTGCCATCAGTTACAGGACCTCGGGTGAAAAACTGTTTTTT. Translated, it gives CAISYRTSGEKLFF.

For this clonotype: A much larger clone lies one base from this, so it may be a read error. The CDR3 DNA follows: TGTGCCAGCAGCTTATACACAGATCAGCCCCAGCATTTT. Translated, it gives CASSLYTDQPQHF. This sequence joins TRBV7-9 and TRBJ1-5; D not certain. CDR1 and CDR2 (germline): SEHNR, FQNEAQ (reference sequence). The V end was cut by 2 bases, the J end by 5 bases, with 7 bases between. The CDR3 runs to 13 residues.

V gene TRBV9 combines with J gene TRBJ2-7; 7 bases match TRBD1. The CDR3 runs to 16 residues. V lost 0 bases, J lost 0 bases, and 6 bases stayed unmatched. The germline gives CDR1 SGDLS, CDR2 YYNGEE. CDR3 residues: CASSVAGTASSYEQYF. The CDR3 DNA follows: TGTGCCAGCAGCGTAGCGGGGACAGCGAGCTCCTACGAGCAGTACTTC.

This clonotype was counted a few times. CDR3 loop: CASSPGGFETQYF. The DNA of the CDR3 is TGTGCCAGCAGTCCAGGGGGCTTTGAGACCCAGTACTTC. The rearrangement joins TRBV9 to TRBJ2-5; TRBD1 agrees at 8 bases. The CDR3 extends over 13 amino acids. V shed 5 bases, J shed 5 bases, and the junction held 5 bases outside the gene matches. Looked up from germline, CDR1 is SGDLS and CDR2 is YYNGEE.

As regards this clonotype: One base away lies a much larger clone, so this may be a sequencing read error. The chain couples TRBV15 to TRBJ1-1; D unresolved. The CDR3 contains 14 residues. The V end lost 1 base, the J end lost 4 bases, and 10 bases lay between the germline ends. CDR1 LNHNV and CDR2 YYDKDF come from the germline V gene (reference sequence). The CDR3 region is CATSRAGGATEAFF. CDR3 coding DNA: TGTGCCACCAGCAGAGCCGGAGGAGCCACTGAAGCTTTCTTT. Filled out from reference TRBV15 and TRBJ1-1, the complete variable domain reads DAMVIQNPRYQVTQFGKPVTLSCSQTLNHNVMYWYQQKSSQAPKLLFHYYDKDFNNEADTPDNFQSRRPNTSFCFLDIRSPGLGDTAMYLCATSRAGGATEAFFGQGTRLTVV.

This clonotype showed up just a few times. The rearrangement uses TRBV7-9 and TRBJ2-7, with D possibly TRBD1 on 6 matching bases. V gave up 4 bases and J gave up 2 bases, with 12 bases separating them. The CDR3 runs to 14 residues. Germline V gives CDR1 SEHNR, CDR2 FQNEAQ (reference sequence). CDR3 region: CASSSRDNAYEQYF. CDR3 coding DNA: TGTGCCAGCAGCTCCCGGGACAATGCCTACGAGCAGTACTTC. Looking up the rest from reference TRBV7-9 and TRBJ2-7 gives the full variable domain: DTGVSQNPRHKITKRGQNVTFRCDPISEHNRLYWYRQTLGQGPEFLTYFQNEAQLEKSRLLSDRFSAERPKGSFSTLEIQRTEQGDSAMYLCASSSRDNAYEQYFGPGTRLTVT.